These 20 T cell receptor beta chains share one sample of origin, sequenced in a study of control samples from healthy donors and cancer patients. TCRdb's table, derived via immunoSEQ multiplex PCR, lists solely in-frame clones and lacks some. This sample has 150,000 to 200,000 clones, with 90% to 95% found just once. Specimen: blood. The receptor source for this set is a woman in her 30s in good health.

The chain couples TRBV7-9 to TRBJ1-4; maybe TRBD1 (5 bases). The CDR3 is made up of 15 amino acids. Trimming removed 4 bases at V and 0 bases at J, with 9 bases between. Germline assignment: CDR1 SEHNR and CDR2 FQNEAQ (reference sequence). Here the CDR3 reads CASSWDGSTNEKLFF. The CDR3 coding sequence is TGTGCCAGCAGCTGGGACGGATCAACTAATGAAAAACTGTTTTTT.

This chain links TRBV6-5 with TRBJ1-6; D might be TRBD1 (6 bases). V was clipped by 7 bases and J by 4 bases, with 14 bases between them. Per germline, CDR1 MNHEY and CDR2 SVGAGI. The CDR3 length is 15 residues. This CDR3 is CASTGQRVYNSPLHF. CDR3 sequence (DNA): TGTGCCAGCACCGGACAGAGGGTATATAATTCACCCCTCCACTTT.

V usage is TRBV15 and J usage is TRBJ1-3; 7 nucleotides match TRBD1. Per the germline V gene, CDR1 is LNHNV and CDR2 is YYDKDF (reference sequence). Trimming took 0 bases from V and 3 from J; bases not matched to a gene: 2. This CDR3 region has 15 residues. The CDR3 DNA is TGTGCCACCAGCAGAGATGCAGGGGGTGGAAACACCATATATTTT. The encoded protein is CATSRDAGGGNTIYF.

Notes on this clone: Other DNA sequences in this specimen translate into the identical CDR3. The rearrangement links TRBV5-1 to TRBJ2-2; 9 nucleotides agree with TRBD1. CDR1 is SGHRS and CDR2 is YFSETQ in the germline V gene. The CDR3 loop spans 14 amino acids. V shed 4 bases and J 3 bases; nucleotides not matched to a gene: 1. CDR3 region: CASSRTGDTGELFF. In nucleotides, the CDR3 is TGCGCCAGCAGCCGGACAGGGGACACCGGGGAGCTGTTTTTT.

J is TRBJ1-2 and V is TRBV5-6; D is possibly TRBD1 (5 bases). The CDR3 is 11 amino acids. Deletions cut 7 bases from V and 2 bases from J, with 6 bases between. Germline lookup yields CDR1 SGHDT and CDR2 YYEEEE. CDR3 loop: CASRQNYGYTF. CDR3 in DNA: TGTGCCAGCCGACAGAACTATGGCTACACCTTC.

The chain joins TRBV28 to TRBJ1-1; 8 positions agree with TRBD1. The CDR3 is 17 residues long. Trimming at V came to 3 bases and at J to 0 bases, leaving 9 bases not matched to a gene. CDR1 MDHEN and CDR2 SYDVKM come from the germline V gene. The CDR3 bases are TGTGCCAGCAGTTTCCCCAGGGGGCCGTCCTTGAACACTGAAGCTTTCTTT. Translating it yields CASSFPRGPSLNTEAFF.

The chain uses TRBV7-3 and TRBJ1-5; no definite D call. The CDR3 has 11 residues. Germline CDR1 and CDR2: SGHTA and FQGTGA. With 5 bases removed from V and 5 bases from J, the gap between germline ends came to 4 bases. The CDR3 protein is CASSRYQPQHF. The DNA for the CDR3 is TGTGCCAGCAGCAGATATCAGCCCCAGCATTTT. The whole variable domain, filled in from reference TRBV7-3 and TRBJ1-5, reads GAGVSQTPSNKVTEKGKYVELRCDPISGHTALYWYRQSLGQGPEFLIYFQGTGAADDSGLPNDRFFAVRPEGSVSTLKIQRTERGDSAVYLCASSRYQPQHFGDGTRLSIL.

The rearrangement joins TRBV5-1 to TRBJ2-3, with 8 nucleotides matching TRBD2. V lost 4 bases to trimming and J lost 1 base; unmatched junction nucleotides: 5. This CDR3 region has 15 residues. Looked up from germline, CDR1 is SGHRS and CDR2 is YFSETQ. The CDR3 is CASSLSGDRTDTQYF. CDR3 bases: TGCGCCAGCAGCCTTAGCGGGGACCGCACAGATACGCAGTATTTT.

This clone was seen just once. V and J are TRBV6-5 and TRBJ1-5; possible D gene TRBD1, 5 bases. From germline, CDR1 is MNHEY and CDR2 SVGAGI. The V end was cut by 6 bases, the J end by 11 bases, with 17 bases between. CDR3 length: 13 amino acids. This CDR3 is CASRGTGNTAQHF. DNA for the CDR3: TGTGCCAGCAGGGGGACTGGGAACACGGCCCAGCATTTT.

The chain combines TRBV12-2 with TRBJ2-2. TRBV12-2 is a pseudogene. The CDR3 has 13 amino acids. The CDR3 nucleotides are TGTGCAAGTCGCTTAGTGGGCACCGGGGAGCTGTTTTTT. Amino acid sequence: CASRLVGTGELFF.

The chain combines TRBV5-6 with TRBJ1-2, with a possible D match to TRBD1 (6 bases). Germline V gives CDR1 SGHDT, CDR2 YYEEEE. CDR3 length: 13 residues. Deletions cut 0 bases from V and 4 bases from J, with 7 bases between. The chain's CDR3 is CASSLDRVYGYTF. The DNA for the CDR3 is TGTGCCAGCAGCTTGGACAGGGTCTATGGCTACACCTTC.

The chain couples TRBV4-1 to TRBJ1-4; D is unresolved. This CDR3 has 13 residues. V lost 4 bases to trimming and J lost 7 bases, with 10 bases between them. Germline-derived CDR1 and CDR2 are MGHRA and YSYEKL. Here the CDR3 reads CASSLGGSEKLFF. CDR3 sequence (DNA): TGCGCCAGCAGCCTCGGAGGTAGTGAAAAACTGTTTTTT.

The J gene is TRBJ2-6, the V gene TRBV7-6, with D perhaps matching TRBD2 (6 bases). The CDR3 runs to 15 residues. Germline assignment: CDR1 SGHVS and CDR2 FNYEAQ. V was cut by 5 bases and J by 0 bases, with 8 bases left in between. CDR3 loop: CASSRTISGANVLTF. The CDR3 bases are TGTGCCAGCAGCAGGACTATCTCTGGGGCCAACGTCCTGACTTTC.

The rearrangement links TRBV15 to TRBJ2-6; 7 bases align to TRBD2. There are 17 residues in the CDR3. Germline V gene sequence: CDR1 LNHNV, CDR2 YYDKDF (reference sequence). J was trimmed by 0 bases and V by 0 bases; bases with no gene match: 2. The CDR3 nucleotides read TGTGCCACCAGCAGAGACAGGGACTACTCTGGGGCCAACGTCCTGACTTTC. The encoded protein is CATSRDRDYSGANVLTF.

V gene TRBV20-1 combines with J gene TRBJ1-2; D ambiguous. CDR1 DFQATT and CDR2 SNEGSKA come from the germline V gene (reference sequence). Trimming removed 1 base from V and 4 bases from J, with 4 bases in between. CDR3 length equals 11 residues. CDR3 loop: CSARAIYGYTF. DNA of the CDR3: TGCAGTGCTAGAGCCATCTATGGCTACACCTTC.

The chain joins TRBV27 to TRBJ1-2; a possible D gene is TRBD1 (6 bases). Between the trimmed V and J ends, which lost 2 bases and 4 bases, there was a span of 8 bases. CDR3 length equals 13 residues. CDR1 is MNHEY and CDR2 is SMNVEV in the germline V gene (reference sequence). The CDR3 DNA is TGTGCCAGCAGTTTAACAGGGCCCTATGGCTACACCTTC. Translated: CASSLTGPYGYTF.

CDR3 DNA sequence: TGTGCCAGCAGTGAAGGGCAGGTCACTCAGCCCCAGCATTTT. Amino acids: CASSEGQVTQPQHF. The chain carries TRBV2 and TRBJ1-5; D is unclear. Trimming shortened V by 1 base and J by 6 bases, and 10 bases separated the two germline ends. Germline values: CDR1 SNHLY, CDR2 FYNNEI. The CDR3 contains 14 residues.

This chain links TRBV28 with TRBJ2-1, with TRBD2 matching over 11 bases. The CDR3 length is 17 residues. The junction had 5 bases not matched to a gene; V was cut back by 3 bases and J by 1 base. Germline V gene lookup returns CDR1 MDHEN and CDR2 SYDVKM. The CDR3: CASSFPTSGGSYNEQFF. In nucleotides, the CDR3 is TGTGCCAGCAGTTTTCCCACTAGCGGGGGATCCTACAATGAGCAGTTCTTC.

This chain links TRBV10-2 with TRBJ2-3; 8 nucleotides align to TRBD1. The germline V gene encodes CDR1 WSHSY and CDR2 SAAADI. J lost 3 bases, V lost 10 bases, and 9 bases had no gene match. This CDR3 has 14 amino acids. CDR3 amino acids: CATKVQGGTDTQYF. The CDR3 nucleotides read TGCGCCACCAAGGTACAGGGGGGAACAGATACGCAGTATTTT.

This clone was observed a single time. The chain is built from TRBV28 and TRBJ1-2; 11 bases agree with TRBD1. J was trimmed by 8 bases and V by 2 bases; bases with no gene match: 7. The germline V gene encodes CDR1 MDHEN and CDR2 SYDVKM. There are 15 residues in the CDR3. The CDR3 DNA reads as TGTGCCAGCAGTTTACCCGGGACAGGGGGTGGAGGCTACACCTTC. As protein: CASSLPGTGGGGYTF.